Listed below are T cell receptor beta chains from one sample, sequenced in a study of lymphopenia after photon versus proton radiotherapy. TCRdb's copy holds only in-frame clones and misses some; the assay was immunoSEQ multiplex PCR. This table holds about 62,000 clones, roughly 87% found once. Sequenced material: peripheral blood, taken from a patient treated with proton-based radiotherapy. The origin of the receptors is a man older than 75 with esophageal cancer. The CDR3 runs from the conserved cysteine through the conserved F or W. A D gene is named only where the DNA matches it firmly. Not all rows give a size; the values are once, few, many and, for expanded clones, a class.

j_call d_call clone_size v_call cdr3_aa cdr3_nt
TRBJ1-1 TRBD1 . TRBV4-3 CASSQGHAGTGIFVNTEAFF TGCGCCAGCAGCCAAGGACACGCCGGGACAGGGATTTTTGTGAACACTGAAGCTTTCTTT
TRBJ1-4 . . TRBV7-8 CASSLVGGNEKLFF TGTGCCAGCAGCTTAGTAGGGGGGAATGAAAAACTGTTTTTT
TRBJ1-2 TRBD1 once TRBV7-9 CASSPETGNDYGYTF TGTGCCAGCAGCCCCGAGACAGGGAACGACTATGGCTACACCTTC
TRBJ2-1 . few TRBV27 CASSPFRGLYYNEQFF TGTGCCAGCAGTCCTTTCCGGGGGCTGTATTACAATGAGCAGTTCTTC
TRBJ2-7 . . TRBV2 CASAVPLSYEQYF TGTGCCAGCGCGGTACCCCTGAGTTACGAGCAGTACTTC
TRBJ2-5 TRBD2 . TRBV7-2 CASSRLGLGGRALGETQYF TGTGCCAGCAGCCGACTAGGCCTCGGCGGGAGGGCCTTGGGGGAGACCCAGTACTTC
TRBJ2-7 . . TRBV28 CASSLNPYEQYF TGTGCCAGCAGTTTAAATCCTTACGAGCAGTACTTC
TRBJ2-1 TRBD2 . TRBV7-9 CASSYPGRGAHGEQFF TGTGCCAGCAGCTACCCGGGGCGGGGGGCCCATGGTGAGCAGTTCTTC
TRBJ2-7 . . TRBV2 CASSKNSDKSEQYF TGTGCCAGCAGTAAAAATTCCGATAAAAGCGAGCAGTACTTC
TRBJ1-1 TRBD1 . TRBV15 CATSSLWTGRTEAFF TGTGCCACCAGCAGTCTCTGGACAGGGCGGACTGAAGCTTTCTTT
TRBJ2-7 . . TRBV10-3 CAISKGNQPEQYF TGTGCCATCAGTAAGGGTAATCAGCCCGAGCAGTACTTC
TRBJ2-5 . . TRBV9 CASSAGTGPQARTQYF TGTGCCAGCAGCGCCGGGACGGGGCCCCAGGCGAGAACCCAGTACTTC
TRBJ1-1 TRBD1 few TRBV7-2 CASSLGGGNTEAFF TGTGCCAGCAGCTTAGGAGGGGGCAACACTGAAGCTTTCTTT
TRBJ2-6 . once TRBV5-1 CASSTTGANVLTF TGCGCCAGCAGCACAACGGGGGCCAACGTCCTGACTTTC
TRBJ1-4 . . TRBV7-9 CASSFWADNEKLFF TGTGCCAGCAGCTTCTGGGCGGATAATGAAAAACTGTTTTTT
TRBJ2-7 . . TRBV29-1 CSVVAPGRSDEQYF TGCAGCGTTGTAGCCCCGGGACGCTCCGACGAGCAGTACTTC
TRBJ1-3 . . TRBV4-1 CASSQEFRSRAGNTIYF TGCGCCAGCAGCCAAGAGTTCCGGTCCAGGGCCGGAAACACCATATATTTT